This passage covers 18 T cell receptor beta chains from one sample sequenced in a study of STAT5B mutations in CD4+ large granular lymphocyte leukemia. Assay: immunoSEQ multiplex PCR; the TCRdb copy retains only in-frame clones and omits some. Counted here are tens of thousands of clones, roughly 76% occurring once; the ten biggest clones make up about 4.6%. Sequencing was performed on CD4+ T cells from blood buffy coats. Receptors originate from a human donor in good health.

The chain employs TRBV4-1 and TRBJ1-2, with 7 nucleotides matching TRBD1. The V gene's germline CDR1 is MGHRA and CDR2 YSYEKL. Trimming removed 1 base from V and 6 bases from J; junction bases left unmatched: 8. This CDR3 is 15 amino acids long. The CDR3: CASSQGKGAIDGYTF. DNA for the CDR3: TGCGCCAGCAGCCAAGGAAAGGGGGCAATCGATGGCTACACCTTC.

This rearrangement joins TRBV2 to TRBJ2-7; maybe TRBD2 (6 bases). With 5 bases removed from V and 0 bases from J, the gap between germline ends came to 14 bases. CDR1 is SNHLY, CDR2 FYNNEI, per germline. The CDR3 extends over 15 amino acids. The CDR3 DNA reads TGTGCCAGCAGTTTATGGGGGGTTAGCTCCTACGAGCAGTACTTC. Translating it yields CASSLWGVSSYEQYF.

V usage is TRBV4-2 and J usage is TRBJ2-7; 12 positions agree with TRBD2. The V gene end was trimmed by 2 bases and the J gene end by 2 bases; junction bases not matched to a gene: 4. This CDR3 has 16 residues. Germline CDR1 reads LGHNA; CDR2 reads YNFKEQ. The CDR3: CASSQQTSGRAYEQYF. In DNA form, the CDR3 reads TGTGCCAGCAGCCAACAGACTAGCGGGAGAGCCTACGAGCAGTACTTC.

The chain combines TRBV4-2 with TRBJ2-7, with 10 bases lining up with TRBD1. Per the germline V gene, CDR1 is LGHNA and CDR2 is YNFKEQ. The CDR3 consists of 16 residues. V lost 0 bases, J lost 4 bases, and 6 bases stayed unmatched. CDR3 nucleotide sequence: TGTGCCAGCAGCCAAGAGTTTTGGACAGGGGGATACGAGCAGTACTTC. Its translation: CASSQEFWTGGYEQYF.

The chain joins TRBV5-8 to TRBJ2-7, with D unresolved. The CDR3 has 17 residues. The germline V gene encodes CDR1 SGHTS and CDR2 YDEGEE. V shed 0 bases and J shed 2 bases, with 18 bases lying between them. CDR3 residues: CASSLDGRSPGAYEQYF. The CDR3 nucleotides read TGTGCCAGCAGCTTGGATGGTAGGAGCCCTGGGGCCTACGAGCAGTACTTC.

The chain is built from TRBV2 and TRBJ2-3; perhaps D is TRBD1 or TRBD2 (5 bases each). The ends were cut back, 4 bases at V and 2 bases at J, with 7 bases in the middle. CDR3 size: 13 residues. The germline CDR1 and CDR2 sequences are SNHLY and FYNNEI. Written as DNA, the CDR3 is TGTGCCAGCAGTGGGGGGTTCACAGATACGCAGTATTTT. Its translation is CASSGGFTDTQYF.

The genes are TRBV19 and TRBJ2-6; possible D gene TRBD2, 5 bases. Trimming cost V 2 bases and J 0 bases, with 8 bases left between them. The CDR3 is made up of 16 amino acids. Per germline, CDR1 LNHDA and CDR2 SQIVND (reference sequence). The CDR3 region is CASSIWESSGANVLTF. The CDR3 DNA sequence: TGTGCCAGTAGTATATGGGAGTCCTCTGGGGCCAACGTCCTGACTTTC.

This clone was recorded once. The chain recombines TRBV5-1 with TRBJ2-2; 10 nucleotides match TRBD2. Germline-derived CDR1 and CDR2 are SGHRS and YFSETQ. V dropped 4 bases and J dropped 4; count of bases not matched to a gene: 4. This CDR3 has 15 amino acids. CDR3 amino acids: CASSPLAGTTGELFF. CDR3 nucleotides: TGCGCCAGCAGCCCACTAGCGGGAACCACCGGGGAGCTGTTTTTT.

The DNA of the CDR3 is TGTGCCTGGAGTGTAGGGCGGAGCGGTGGCTACACCTTC. Encoded protein: CAWSVGRSGGYTF. This chain links TRBV30 with TRBJ1-2, with D unclear. The CDR3 runs to 13 residues. With 0 bases removed from V and 7 bases from J, the gap between germline ends came to 12 bases. The germline CDR1 and CDR2 sequences are GTSNPN and SVGIG (reference sequence).

The gene calls are TRBV5-1 and TRBJ1-2, with D possibly matching TRBD1 (6 bases). This CDR3 comprises 16 residues. Germline V gene sequence: CDR1 SGHRS, CDR2 YFSETQ. V lost 4 bases to trimming and J lost 4 bases, with 20 bases between them. CDR3 in DNA: TGCGCCAGCAGCCAAGAGGGGGGGGCCGTGGGCTATGGCTACACCTTC. Encoded protein: CASSQEGGAVGYGYTF.

The chain has TRBV29-1 and TRBJ2-7; 8 nucleotides line up with TRBD1. The junction had 14 bases not matched to a gene; V was cut back by 5 bases and J by 5 bases. This CDR3 is 15 amino acids long. Germline CDR1 reads SQVTM; CDR2 reads ANQGSEA. DNA of the CDR3: TGCAGCGTTAGAGGCGCGACAGGGGCTGCCGACGAGCAGTACTTC. It translates to CSVRGATGAADEQYF.

J is TRBJ2-1 and V is TRBV9; D is ambiguous. The CDR3 length is 12 residues. Deletions cut 2 bases from V and 7 bases from J, with 7 bases between. Germline CDR1 SGDLS, CDR2 YYNGEE. The CDR3 here is CASSVDWNEQFF. In DNA, the CDR3 is TGTGCCAGCAGCGTCGACTGGAATGAGCAGTTCTTC.

The chain joins TRBV9 to TRBJ2-5; 8 bases align to TRBD1. Germline CDR1 and CDR2: SGDLS and YYNGEE. CDR3 length equals 15 residues. V dropped 0 bases and J dropped 2; count of bases not matched to a gene: 3. The CDR3 reads CASSVGQGIQETQYF. The CDR3 bases are TGTGCCAGCAGCGTAGGACAGGGGATTCAAGAGACCCAGTACTTC.

Regarding this clone: At one end, the junction sequence differs from germline, possibly due to a read error. V and J are TRBV7-9 and TRBJ2-3; D remains unclear. The CDR3 is made up of 11 amino acids. The V gene's germline CDR1 is SEHNR and CDR2 FQNEAQ (reference sequence). CDR3: CAGSLTDTQYF. As DNA, the CDR3 is TGTGCCGGCAGCTTAACAGATACGCAGTATTTT.

The rearrangement uses TRBV19 and TRBJ1-2; D uncertain. This CDR3 has 12 residues. Germline CDR1 LNHDA, CDR2 SQIVND (reference sequence). V gave up 5 bases and J gave up 1 base, with 5 bases separating them. The CDR3 reads CASSSYNYGYTF. CDR3 nucleotides: TGTGCCAGTAGTTCTTATAACTATGGCTACACCTTC. Using reference TRBV19 and TRBJ1-2 for the parts outside the CDR3, the full variable domain is DGGITQSPKYLFRKEGQNVTLSCEQNLNHDAMYWYRQDPGQGLRLIYYSQIVNDFQKGDIAEGYSVSREKKESFPLTVTSAQKNPTAFYLCASSSYNYGYTFGSGTRLTVV.

This clone was seen more than once but under ten times. The genes are TRBV13 and TRBJ2-2; 12 bases fit TRBD2. Germline values: CDR1 PRHDT, CDR2 FYEKMQ (reference sequence). This CDR3 has 15 residues. V lost 4 bases to trimming and J lost 7 bases; unmatched junction nucleotides: 4. CDR3 coding DNA: TGTGCCAGCAGCTCTAGCGGGAGGGCCGACGGGGAGCTGTTTTTT. Translated: CASSSSGRADGELFF. Together with reference TRBV13 and TRBJ2-2, the CDR3 gives the full variable domain: AAGVIQSPRHLIKEKRETATLKCYPIPRHDTVYWYQQGPGQDPQFLISFYEKMQSDKGSIPDRFSAQQFSDYHSELNMSSLELGDSALYFCASSSSGRADGELFFGEGSRLTVL.

The chain couples TRBV7-9 to TRBJ1-6; TRBD1 is a possible D gene (5 bases). V lost 5 bases to trimming and J lost 0 bases, with 11 bases between them. Germline assignment: CDR1 SEHNR and CDR2 FQNEAQ (reference sequence). The CDR3 runs 16 residues. The CDR3 nucleotides read TGTGCCAGCAGCCGGGACGGGGACTCCTATAATTCACCCCTCCACTTT. Translating gives CASSRDGDSYNSPLHF.

CDR3: CASSSSGNPFGYTF. CDR3 nucleotides: TGTGCCAGTAGTTCAAGTGGGAATCCCTTTGGCTACACCTTC. V usage is TRBV19 and J usage is TRBJ1-2; D gene uncertain. There are 14 residues in the CDR3. CDR1 and CDR2 (germline): LNHDA, SQIVND (reference sequence). Deletions cut 5 bases from V and 7 bases from J, with 17 bases between.